These 6 T cell receptor beta chains were all obtained from the same sample, sequenced in a study of TIL therapy for anti-PD-1-resistant metastatic lung cancer. The time point was: pre-treatment sample, taken before nivolumab and TIL therapy. Tumor tissue came from excised metastases, mostly pleural nodules or supraclavicular lymph nodes. This was the immunoSEQ v3 assay. Measured with immunoSEQ multiplex PCR; TCRdb has only the in-frame clones, and not every one. The top ten hold about 10% of the sample, which has 95,000 or so clones, roughly two thirds seen once. The sample consisted of tumor tissue, taken at baseline. These receptors originate from a person aged 25-80 years with non-small cell lung cancer.

This rearrangement joins TRBV18 to TRBJ2-7; TRBD2 matches 16 bases. Looked up from germline, CDR1 is KGHSH and CDR2 is LQKENI. The J segment lost 0 bases and the V segment lost 3 bases, leaving 5 bases of the junction unmatched. There are 18 residues in the CDR3. The CDR3 sequence: CASSPGTSGRGRSYEQYF. Written as DNA, the CDR3 is TGTGCCAGCTCACCCGGGACTAGCGGGAGGGGCCGCTCCTACGAGCAGTACTTC. The complete variable domain, with remaining parts taken from reference TRBV18 and TRBJ2-7, reads NAGVMQNPRHLVRRRGQEARLRCSPMKGHSHVYWYRQLPEEGLKFMVYLQKENIIDESGMPKERFSAEFPKEGPSILRIQQVVRGDSAAYFCASSPGTSGRGRSYEQYFGPGTRLTVT.

The V call is TRBV12-3 or TRBV12-4, the J call TRBJ2-5, with D possibly being TRBD2 (5 bases). This CDR3 has 13 amino acids. The V and J ends lost 5 bases and 4 bases respectively, with 11 bases between them. DNA for the CDR3: TGTGCCAGCAGTCAACTAGGAGGAGAGACCCAGTACTTC. Its translation: CASSQLGGETQYF.

The chain employs TRBV11-1 and TRBJ2-3; no reliable D call. V lost 5 bases, J lost 4 bases, and 13 bases lay in between. Germline lookup yields CDR1 SGHAT and CDR2 FQDESV (reference sequence). CDR3 length: 14 residues. The CDR3 sequence: CASSQKDGADTQYF. The CDR3 coding sequence is TGTGCCAGCAGCCAGAAGGACGGTGCAGATACGCAGTATTTT.

V and J are TRBV7-2 and TRBJ2-5, with 9 positions matching TRBD2. This CDR3 is 19 amino acids long. Germline CDR1 SGHTA, CDR2 FQGNSA. The J segment lost 2 bases and the V segment lost 3 bases, leaving 16 bases of the junction unmatched. CDR3 in amino acids: CASSFLAGLPGGGQETQYF. The CDR3 DNA follows: TGTGCCAGCAGCTTTCTAGCGGGGCTCCCAGGAGGGGGGCAAGAGACCCAGTACTTC.

This clone has just a few counts. The chain carries TRBV11-2 and TRBJ2-2, with TRBD1 as a possible D gene (6 bases). The CDR3 runs 16 residues. The germline gives CDR1 SGHAT, CDR2 FQNNGV. Trimming stripped 1 base from V and 2 bases from J, with 11 bases between. DNA of the CDR3: TGTGCCAGCAGCTTAGTACCAGGGGTAAACACCGGGGAGCTGTTTTTT. Translation gives CASSLVPGVNTGELFF.

Written as DNA, the CDR3 is TGTGCCAGCAGCTTGGCCGGCAGTACAGGGAGGGTTAGCACTGAAGCTTTCTTT. Translated: CASSLAGSTGRVSTEAFF. J is TRBJ1-1 and V is TRBV5-4; TRBD1 is a possible D gene (6 bases). The CDR3 contains 18 residues. Germline V gene lookup returns CDR1 SGHNT and CDR2 YYREEE (reference sequence). Trimming took 0 bases from V and 4 from J, leaving 22 bases between them.